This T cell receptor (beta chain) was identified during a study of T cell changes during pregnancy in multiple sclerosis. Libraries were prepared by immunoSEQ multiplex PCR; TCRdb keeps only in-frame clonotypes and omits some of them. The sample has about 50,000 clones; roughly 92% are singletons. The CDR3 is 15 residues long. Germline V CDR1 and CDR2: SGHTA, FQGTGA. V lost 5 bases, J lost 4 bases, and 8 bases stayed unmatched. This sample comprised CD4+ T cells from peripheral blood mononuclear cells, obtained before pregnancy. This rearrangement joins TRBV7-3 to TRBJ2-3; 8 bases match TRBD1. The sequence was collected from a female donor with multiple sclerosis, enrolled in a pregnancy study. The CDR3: CASSTTGGFADTQYF. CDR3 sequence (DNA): TGTGCCAGCAGCACTACAGGGGGATTTGCAGATACGCAGTATTTT.